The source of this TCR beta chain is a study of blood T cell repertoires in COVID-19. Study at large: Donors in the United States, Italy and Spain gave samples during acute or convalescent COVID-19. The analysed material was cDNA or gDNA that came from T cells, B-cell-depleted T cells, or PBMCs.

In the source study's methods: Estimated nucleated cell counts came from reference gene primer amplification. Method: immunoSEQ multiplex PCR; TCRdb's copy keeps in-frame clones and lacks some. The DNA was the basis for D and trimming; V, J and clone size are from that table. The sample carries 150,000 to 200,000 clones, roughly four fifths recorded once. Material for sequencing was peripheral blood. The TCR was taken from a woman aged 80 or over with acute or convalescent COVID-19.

The CDR3 sequence: CASSSSPSSGNTIYF. In nucleotides, the CDR3 is TGTGCCAGCAGCTCCTCACCGAGCTCTGGAAACACCATATATTTT. The chain uses TRBV7-6 and TRBJ1-3; no definite D call. This CDR3 comprises 15 residues. Germline V gene data show CDR1 as SGHVS and CDR2 as FNYEAQ. V lost 4 bases and J lost 0, with 10 bases in between.